This T cell receptor beta chain was identified in a study of technical replicates of blood from several donors. Assay used: immunoSEQ multiplex PCR; TCRdb lists only in-frame clones, some missing. The sample gives approximately 76,000 clones, roughly 90% of which show up once; 0.25% is in the top ten. CDR3 length: 13 amino acids. The germline V gene encodes CDR1 MNHNY and CDR2 SVGAGI (reference sequence). V dropped 5 bases and J dropped 7; count of bases not matched to a gene: 4. The chain is built from TRBV6-6 and TRBJ1-5; TRBD1 matches 8 bases. Sequencing used T cells isolated from PBMCs. The TCR was taken from a human donor in good health. The CDR3 loop reads CASSLGTGQPQHF. The CDR3 DNA is TGTGCCAGCAGTCTCGGGACAGGCCAGCCCCAGCATTTT.